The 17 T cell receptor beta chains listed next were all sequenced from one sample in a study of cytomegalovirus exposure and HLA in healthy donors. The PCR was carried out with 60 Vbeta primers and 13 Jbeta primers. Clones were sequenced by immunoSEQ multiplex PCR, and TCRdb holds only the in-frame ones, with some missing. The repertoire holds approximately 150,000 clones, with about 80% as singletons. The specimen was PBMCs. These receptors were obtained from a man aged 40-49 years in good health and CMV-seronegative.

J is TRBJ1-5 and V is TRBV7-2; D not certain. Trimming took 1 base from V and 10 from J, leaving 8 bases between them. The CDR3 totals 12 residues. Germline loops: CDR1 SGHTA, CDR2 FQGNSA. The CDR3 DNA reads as TGTGCCAGCAGCTTAGGTGCAGGACCCCAGCATTTT. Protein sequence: CASSLGAGPQHF.

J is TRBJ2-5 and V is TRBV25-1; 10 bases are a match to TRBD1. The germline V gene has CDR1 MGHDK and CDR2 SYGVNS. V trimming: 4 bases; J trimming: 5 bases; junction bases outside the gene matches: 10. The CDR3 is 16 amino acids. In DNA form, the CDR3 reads TGTGCCAGCAGTGCATTGGTGGGACAGGGGTGGGAGACCCAGTACTTC. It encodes CASSALVGQGWETQYF.

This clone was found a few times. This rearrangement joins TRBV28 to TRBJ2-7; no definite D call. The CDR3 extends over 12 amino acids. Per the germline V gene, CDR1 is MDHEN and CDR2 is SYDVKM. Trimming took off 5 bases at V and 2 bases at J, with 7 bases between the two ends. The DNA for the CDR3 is TGTGCCAGCAGTCAGGCACCCTACGAGCAGTACTTC. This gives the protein CASSQAPYEQYF.

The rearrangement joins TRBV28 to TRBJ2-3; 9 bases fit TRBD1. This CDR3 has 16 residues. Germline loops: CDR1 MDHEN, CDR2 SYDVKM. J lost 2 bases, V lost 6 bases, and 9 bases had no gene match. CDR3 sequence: CASRIGQGLITDTQYF. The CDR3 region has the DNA TGTGCCAGCAGAATAGGACAGGGGCTGATCACAGATACGCAGTATTTT.

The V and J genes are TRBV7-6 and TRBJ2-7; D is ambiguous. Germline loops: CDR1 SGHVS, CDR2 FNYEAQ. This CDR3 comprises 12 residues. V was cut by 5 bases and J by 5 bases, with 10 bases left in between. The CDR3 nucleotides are TGTGCCAGCAGCCACCAACGGGACGAGCAGTACTTC. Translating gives CASSHQRDEQYF.

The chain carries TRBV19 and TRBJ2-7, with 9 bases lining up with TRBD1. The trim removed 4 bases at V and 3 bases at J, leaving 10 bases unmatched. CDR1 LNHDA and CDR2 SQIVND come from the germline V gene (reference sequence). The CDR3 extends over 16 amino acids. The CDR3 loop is CASSRADRGVYYEQYF. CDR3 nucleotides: TGTGCCAGTAGTAGGGCGGACAGGGGAGTATACTACGAGCAGTACTTC.

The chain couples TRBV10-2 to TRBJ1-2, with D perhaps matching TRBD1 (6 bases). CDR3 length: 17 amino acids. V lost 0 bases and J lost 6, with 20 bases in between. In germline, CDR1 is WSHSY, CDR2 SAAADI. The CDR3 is CASSESVGYRVSDGYTF. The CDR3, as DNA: TGCGCCAGCAGTGAGTCGGTGGGGTACAGGGTTTCCGATGGCTACACCTTC.

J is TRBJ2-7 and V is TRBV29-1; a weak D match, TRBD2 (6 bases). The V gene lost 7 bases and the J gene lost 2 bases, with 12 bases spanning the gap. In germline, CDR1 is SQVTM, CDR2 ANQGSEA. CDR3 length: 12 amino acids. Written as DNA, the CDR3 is TGCAGCGCCCGGGACTCCACCTACGAGCAGTACTTC. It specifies CSARDSTYEQYF.

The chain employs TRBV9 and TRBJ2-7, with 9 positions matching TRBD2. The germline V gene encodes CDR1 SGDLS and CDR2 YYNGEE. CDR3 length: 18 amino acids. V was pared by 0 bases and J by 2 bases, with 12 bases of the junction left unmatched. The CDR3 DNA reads TGTGCCAGCAGCGTAGGGGCAGGGTGGCTAGCGGGGACCTACGAGCAGTACTTC. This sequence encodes CASSVGAGWLAGTYEQYF. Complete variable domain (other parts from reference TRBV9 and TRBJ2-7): DSGVTQTPKHLITATGQRVTLRCSPRSGDLSVYWYQQSLDQGLQFLIQYYNGEERAKGNILERFSAQQFPDLHSELNLSSLELGDSALYFCASSVGAGWLAGTYEQYFGPGTRLTVT.

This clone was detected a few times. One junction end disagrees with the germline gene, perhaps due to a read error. CDR3 nucleotide sequence: TGTTCCAGCAGCCCCTCTCGAGACTATAGCACAGATACGCAGTATTTT. It is translated as CSSSPSRDYSTDTQYF. V gene TRBV7-9 combines with J gene TRBJ2-3, with TRBD2 as a possible D gene (5 bases). Germline assignment: CDR1 SEHNR and CDR2 FQNEAQ (reference sequence). The CDR3 runs to 16 residues.

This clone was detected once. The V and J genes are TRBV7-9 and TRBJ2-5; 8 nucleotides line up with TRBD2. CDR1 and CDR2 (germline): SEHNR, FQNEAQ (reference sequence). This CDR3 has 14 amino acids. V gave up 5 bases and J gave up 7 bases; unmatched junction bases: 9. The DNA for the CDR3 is TGTGCCAGCAGCCAATCCGGGGGGGGTAGGACCCAGTACTTC. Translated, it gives CASSQSGGGRTQYF.

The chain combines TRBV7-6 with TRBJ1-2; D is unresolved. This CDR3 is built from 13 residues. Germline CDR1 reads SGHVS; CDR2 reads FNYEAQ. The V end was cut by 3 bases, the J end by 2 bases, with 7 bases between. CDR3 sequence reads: CASSLGENYGYTF. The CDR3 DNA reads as TGTGCCAGCAGCTTGGGCGAGAACTATGGCTACACCTTC.

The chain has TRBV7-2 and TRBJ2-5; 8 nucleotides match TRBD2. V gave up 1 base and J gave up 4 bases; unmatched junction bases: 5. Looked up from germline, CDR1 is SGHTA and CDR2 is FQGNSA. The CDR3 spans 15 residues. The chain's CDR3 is CASSLEVGGAETQYF. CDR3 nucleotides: TGTGCCAGCAGCTTAGAAGTCGGGGGGGCAGAGACCCAGTACTTC.

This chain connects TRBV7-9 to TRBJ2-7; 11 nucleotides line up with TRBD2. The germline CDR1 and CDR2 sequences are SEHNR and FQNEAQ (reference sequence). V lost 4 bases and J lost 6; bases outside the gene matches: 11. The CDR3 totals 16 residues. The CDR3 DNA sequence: TGTGCCAGCAGCTCCTATAGCGGGAGGGAACCTTCCGAGCAGTACTTC. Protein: CASSSYSGREPSEQYF.

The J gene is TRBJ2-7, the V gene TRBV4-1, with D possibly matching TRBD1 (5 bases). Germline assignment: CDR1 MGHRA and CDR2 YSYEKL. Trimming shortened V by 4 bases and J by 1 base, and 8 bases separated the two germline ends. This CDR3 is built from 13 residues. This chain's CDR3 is CASSPDISYEQYF. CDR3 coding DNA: TGCGCCAGCAGCCCGGACATTTCCTACGAGCAGTACTTC.

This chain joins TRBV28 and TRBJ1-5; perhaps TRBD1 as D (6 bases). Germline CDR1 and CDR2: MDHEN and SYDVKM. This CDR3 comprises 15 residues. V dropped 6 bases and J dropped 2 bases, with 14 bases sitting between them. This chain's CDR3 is CASREQGFRNQPQHF. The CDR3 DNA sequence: TGTGCCAGCAGGGAACAGGGTTTCCGCAATCAGCCCCAGCATTTT.

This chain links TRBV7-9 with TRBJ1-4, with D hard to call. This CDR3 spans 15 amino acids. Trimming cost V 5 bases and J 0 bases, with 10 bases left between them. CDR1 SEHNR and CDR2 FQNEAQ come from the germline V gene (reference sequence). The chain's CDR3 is CASSPSTATNEKLFF. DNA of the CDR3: TGTGCCAGCAGCCCCTCGACTGCAACTAATGAAAAACTGTTTTTT.